These 31 T cell receptor beta chains originate from one sample sequenced in a study of Graves' ophthalmopathy and Graves' hyperthyroidism. RNA transcripts served as template for amplifying TCR beta CDR3 sequences. In the first round, RT-PCR was carried out with HTBI primers, and a multiplex PCR formed the second round. MiXCR, run by TCRdb on the multiplex PCR reads, gives a single entry per CDR3 protein. The data contain approximately 700,000 distinct CDR3 sequences, over 40% of them seen just once; the ten biggest clones take up 3% to 4%. Sequenced material: peripheral blood. These receptors were collected from an adult man with Graves' ophthalmopathy.

In DNA form, the CDR3 reads TGTGCCATCTCGCGGGGGGGATATGGCTACACCTTC. Translating it yields CAISRGGYGYTF. This chain links TRBV10-3 with TRBJ1-2; D is possibly TRBD1 (5 bases). Trimming pared 8 bases from V and 5 bases from J, leaving 12 bases between. Per the germline V gene, CDR1 is ENHRY and CDR2 is SYGVKD. The CDR3 is made up of 12 amino acids.

This clonotype was seen ten or more times. The rearrangement joins TRBV20-1 to TRBJ2-7; D gene uncertain. Trimming pared 4 bases from V and 4 bases from J, leaving 8 bases between. CDR1 and CDR2 from the germline V gene are DFQATT and SNEGSKA (reference sequence). The CDR3 is 11 residues long. This CDR3 is CSATIGYEQYF. The CDR3 DNA reads as TGCAGTGCTACCATAGGATACGAGCAGTACTTC.

This clonotype appeared a single time. The V and J genes are TRBV7-9 and TRBJ1-2; 7 bases line up with TRBD1. With V trimmed by 5 bases and J by 1 base, 13 bases remained unmatched. This CDR3 is 17 amino acids long. Germline values: CDR1 SEHNR, CDR2 FQNEAQ (reference sequence). In DNA form, the CDR3 reads TGTGCCAGCAGCCCACAGGGGCCAGGCGGGGGTAACTATGGCTACACCTTC. Translating gives CASSPQGPGGGNYGYTF.

This clonotype was seen repeatedly, ten times or more. Written as DNA, the CDR3 is TGTGCCAGCAGTGGAGGGGGCGATTCACCCCTCCACTTT. Protein product: CASSGGGDSPLHF. The chain employs TRBV6-4 and TRBJ1-6, with 7 bases matching TRBD1. Germline-derived CDR1 and CDR2 are MRHNA and SNTAGT. With V trimmed by 4 bases and J by 8 bases, 2 bases remained unmatched. The CDR3 contains 13 residues.

This clonotype appeared many times. The genes are TRBV4-1 and TRBJ1-5; D ambiguous. Germline V gene data show CDR1 as MGHRA and CDR2 as YSYEKL. CDR3 size: 15 residues. V lost 0 bases, J lost 2 bases, and 8 bases lay in between. CDR3: CASSQEWGGNQPQHF. The DNA for the CDR3 is TGCGCCAGCAGCCAAGAATGGGGAGGCAATCAGCCCCAGCATTTT.

Note on this clonotype: One junction end disagrees with the germline gene, perhaps due to a read error. The CDR3 here is CASSPSEANIEAFF. The CDR3 nucleotides are TGTGCCAGCAGCCCTTCGGAAGCGAACATTGAAGCTTTCTTT. The chain carries TRBV7-9 and TRBJ1-1; D gene uncertain. Per germline, CDR1 SEHNR and CDR2 FQNEAQ (reference sequence). The length of the CDR3 is 14 residues. Using reference TRBV7-9 and TRBJ1-1 for the parts outside the CDR3, the full variable domain is DTGVSQNPRHKITKRGQNVTFRCDPISEHNRLYWYRQTLGQGPEFLTYFQNEAQLEKSRLLSDRFSAERPKGSFSTLEIQRTEQGDSAMYLCASSPSEANIEAFFGQGTRLTVV.

Worth noting for this clonotype: A much larger clone differs from this one at a single base, so this may be a read error. The rearrangement links TRBV2 to TRBJ1-2; D remains ambiguous. Germline V gene data show CDR1 as SNHLY and CDR2 as FYNNEI. The CDR3 sequence is 11 residues long. CDR3 nucleotide sequence: TGTGCCAGCAGAAACAACTATGACTACACCTTC. This translates into CASRNNYDYTF.

The chain recombines TRBV10-3 with TRBJ1-1, with 9 bases matching TRBD1. Germline values: CDR1 ENHRY, CDR2 SYGVKD. The CDR3 has 16 residues. V gave up 2 bases and J gave up 4 bases; unmatched junction bases: 8. Here the CDR3 DNA reads TGTGCCATCAGTGAGGGGCCGGGACAGGGCGTCACTGAAGCTTTCTTT. Protein: CAISEGPGQGVTEAFF.

The chain is built from TRBV7-8 and TRBJ2-5; 7 positions agree with TRBD1. J lost 4 bases, V lost 4 bases, and 3 bases had no gene match. CDR1 SGHVS and CDR2 FQNEAQ come from the germline V gene. This CDR3 is 13 amino acids long. In DNA form, the CDR3 reads TGTGCCAGCAGCTCATGGACAGGAGAGACCCAGTACTTC. This sequence encodes CASSSWTGETQYF.

The CDR3 reads CGDGQGDPTNYGYTF. The CDR3 nucleotides are TGCGGCGACGGACAGGGGGATCCCACTAACTATGGCTACACCTTC. This sequence joins TRBV29-1 and TRBJ1-2; TRBD1 aligns across 10 bases. The germline CDR1 and CDR2 sequences are SQVTM and ANQGSEA. The CDR3 spans 15 residues.

V usage is TRBV10-2 and J usage is TRBJ1-6; the D is unclear. Trimming removed 2 bases at V and 11 bases at J, with 13 bases between. Germline lookup yields CDR1 WSHSY and CDR2 SAAADI. The CDR3 contains 14 residues. Written as DNA, the CDR3 is TGCGCCAGCAGTGAGGGGGAGTCCAAGACACCCCTCCACTTT. Its translation: CASSEGESKTPLHF.

The chain joins TRBV25-1 to TRBJ2-5, with a weak D call TRBD2 (5 bases). Germline V gene lookup returns CDR1 MGHDK and CDR2 SYGVNS. The CDR3 loop spans 14 amino acids. V lost 2 bases, J lost 5 bases, and 12 bases lay in between. For the CDR3, the DNA is TGTGCCAGCAGTGAAGAGACAAGAGGGGAGACCCAGTACTTC. It encodes CASSEETRGETQYF. The complete variable domain, with remaining parts taken from reference TRBV25-1 and TRBJ2-5, reads EADIYQTPRYLVIGTGKKITLECSQTMGHDKMYWYQQDPGMELHLIHYSYGVNSTEKGDLSSESTVSRIRTEHFPLTLESARPSHTSQYLCASSEETRGETQYFGPGTRLLVL.

The chain combines TRBV12-3 or TRBV12-4 with TRBJ1-4; 8 nucleotides agree with TRBD1. V lost 8 bases and J lost 2; bases outside the gene matches: 10. This CDR3 is 16 amino acids long. The CDR3 here is CASGQGGQPTNEKLFF. CDR3 DNA: TGTGCCAGCGGACAGGGCGGGCAGCCCACTAATGAAAAACTGTTTTTT.

The chain carries TRBV20-1 and TRBJ1-5; tentative D call: TRBD1 (5 bases). The germline gives CDR1 DFQATT, CDR2 SNEGSKA (reference sequence). This CDR3 is 13 amino acids long. Deletions cut 4 bases from V and 5 bases from J, with 12 bases between. Written as DNA, the CDR3 is TGCAGTGCTACGGGGCTAGCGGATCAGCCCCAGCATTTT. The encoded protein is CSATGLADQPQHF.

A few counts support this clonotype. J is TRBJ1-6 and V is TRBV6-1; D perhaps matches TRBD1 (6 bases). V was cut by 5 bases and J by 0 bases, with 14 bases left in between. Germline V gene sequence: CDR1 MNHNS, CDR2 SASEGT. This CDR3 is 17 amino acids long. CDR3 sequence reads: CASSPSGANSYNSPLHF. The CDR3 bases are TGTGCCAGCAGTCCCTCAGGGGCTAACTCCTATAATTCACCCCTCCACTTT.

This clonotype was recorded many times. The V gene is TRBV5-1, the J gene TRBJ1-5; TRBD1 might be the D (5 bases). Germline-derived CDR1 and CDR2 are SGHRS and YFSETQ. CDR3 length: 14 amino acids. V lost 4 bases to trimming and J lost 5 bases, with 13 bases between them. Here the CDR3 DNA reads TGCGCCAGCAGCCTGGCCTCGGGGGATCAGCCCCAGCATTTT. Translation: CASSLASGDQPQHF.

This clonotype was found a few times. A much larger clone sits a single nucleotide away, making a read error possible. J is TRBJ2-7 and V is TRBV24-1; perhaps TRBD2 as D (5 bases). CDR1 is KGHDR and CDR2 is SFDVKD in the germline V gene. The CDR3 extends over 13 amino acids. The CDR3 sequence: CASSFPGIYEQYF. The CDR3 DNA is TGTGCCAGCAGTTTTCCGGGGATCTACGAGCAGTACTTC.

This clonotype was seen at least ten times. The rearrangement links TRBV10-3 to TRBJ1-6; D might be TRBD1 (5 bases). Germline CDR1 and CDR2: ENHRY and SYGVKD. With 4 bases removed from V and 6 bases from J, the gap between germline ends came to 10 bases. The CDR3 runs to 14 residues. The CDR3 is CAISAQGSNSPLHF. The CDR3 DNA sequence: TGTGCCATCAGTGCGCAGGGAAGTAATTCACCCCTCCACTTT.

The chain carries TRBV5-1 and TRBJ2-7, with D tentatively TRBD2 (6 bases). V lost 1 base, J lost 2 bases, and 13 bases lay in between. Germline loops: CDR1 SGHRS, CDR2 YFSETQ. The CDR3 length is 15 residues. CDR3 bases: TGCGCCAGCAGCTTGATCGGTAGCGGTACCTACGAGCAGTACTTC. This sequence encodes CASSLIGSGTYEQYF.

This clonotype was seen only once. The rearrangement links TRBV2 to TRBJ1-2; 9 bases are a match to TRBD1. The CDR3 runs to 13 residues. From germline, CDR1 is SNHLY and CDR2 FYNNEI. J lost 5 bases, V lost 6 bases, and 4 bases had no gene match. As DNA, the CDR3 is TGTGCCAGCAGGGGGACAGGGCGATATGGCTACACCTTC. Translating it yields CASRGTGRYGYTF.

Turning to this clonotype: Compared with germline, one end of the junction differs, possibly owing to a read error. The V and J genes are TRBV24-1 and TRBJ2-7, with D unclear. CDR1 and CDR2 (germline): KGHDR, SFDVKD. This CDR3 comprises 11 residues. In DNA, the CDR3 is TGTGCCACCAGTGATTTGCGCGTGCCCGGGTTC. It specifies CATSDLRVPGF.

This clonotype showed up just a few times. The chain is built from TRBV4-1 and TRBJ2-5; 7 bases line up with TRBD2. The CDR3 covers 17 residues. V was clipped by 0 bases and J by 5 bases; unmatched bases: 12. Germline V lookup: CDR1 MGHRA, CDR2 YSYEKL. In nucleotides, the CDR3 is TGCGCCAGCAGCCAAGATATCCCCGCGGGGGTTAGGGAGACCCAGTACTTC. As protein: CASSQDIPAGVRETQYF.

This clonotype was observed once. Given a much more abundant clone one base away, this may be a read error. The chain uses TRBV2 and TRBJ2-7; D call uncertain. CDR1 and CDR2 from the germline V gene are SNHLY and FYNNEI. This CDR3 region has 12 residues. The CDR3 spells CASRYGSYGQYF. The CDR3, as DNA: TGTGCCAGCCGGTACGGGTCCTACGGGCAGTACTTC.

A few counts support this clonotype. The V call is TRBV5-1, the J call TRBJ1-2; D might be TRBD1 (5 bases). V was clipped by 0 bases and J by 1 base, with 7 bases between them. There are 14 residues in the CDR3. Germline CDR1 SGHRS, CDR2 YFSETQ. CDR3 residues: CASSLVGDNYGYTF. CDR3 bases: TGCGCCAGCAGCTTGGTGGGGGATAACTATGGCTACACCTTC.

In regard to this clonotype: Its ends do not fully match the called genes, so a read error is possible. The rearrangement joins TRBV3-1 to TRBJ1-4; 9 bases fit TRBD1. The CDR3 loop spans 15 amino acids. Germline CDR1 LGHDT, CDR2 YNNKEL (reference sequence). The CDR3, as DNA: TGTGCCAGCAGTACGGGACAGGGATGGGATGAAAAACTGTCTTTT. Translated: CASSTGQGWDEKLSF.

Turning to this clonotype: The junction does not match germline at one end; this may be a read error. This chain links TRBV7-2 with TRBJ1-4; D perhaps matches TRBD1 (5 bases). In germline, CDR1 is SGHTA, CDR2 FQGNSA. The CDR3 consists of 18 residues. The CDR3 DNA reads as TGCGCCAGCAGCCAAGAACCCGCGGGGCGGTTGGGGAATGAAAAACTGTTTTTT. Protein sequence: CASSQEPAGRLGNEKLFF.

This clonotype has just a few counts. This chain joins TRBV5-5 and TRBJ2-2; D may be TRBD1 or TRBD2 (6 bases each). V was clipped by 3 bases and J by 7 bases, with 13 bases between them. Germline lookup yields CDR1 SGHKS and CDR2 YYEKEE (reference sequence). The CDR3 is made up of 14 amino acids. The CDR3: CASSSRGLGGELFF. The CDR3 DNA sequence: TGTGCCAGCAGCTCACGGGGGCTCGGCGGGGAGCTGTTTTTT. Full variable domain (missing parts from reference TRBV5-5 and TRBJ2-2): DAGVTQSPTHLIKTRGQQVTLRCSPISGHKSVSWYQQVLGQGPQFIFQYYEKEERGRGNFPDRFSARQFPNYSSELNVNALLLGDSALYLCASSSRGLGGELFFGEGSRLTVL.

This clonotype has at least ten counts. This chain uses TRBV19 with TRBJ1-5, with D possibly matching TRBD1 (6 bases). Germline V gene data show CDR1 as LNHDA and CDR2 as SQIVND (reference sequence). Trimming took 1 base from V and 0 from J, leaving 10 bases between them. The CDR3 has 16 residues. The CDR3 region is CASSIGTAYSNQPQHF. The CDR3 DNA reads TGTGCCAGTAGTATAGGGACAGCTTATAGCAATCAGCCCCAGCATTTT.

In its sample, this clonotype was seen many times. The genes are TRBV7-9 and TRBJ2-7; D possibly uses TRBD1 or TRBD2 (5 bases each). The CDR3 consists of 14 residues. V dropped 2 bases and J dropped 2 bases, with 10 bases sitting between them. The germline V gene has CDR1 SEHNR and CDR2 FQNEAQ (reference sequence). The CDR3 DNA sequence: TGTGCCAGCAGCTTATCGGGGACCGCCTACGAGCAGTACTTC. This sequence encodes CASSLSGTAYEQYF.

This clonotype was detected many times. The chain couples TRBV7-8 to TRBJ2-2, with 9 positions matching TRBD2. Per the germline V gene, CDR1 is SGHVS and CDR2 is FQNEAQ. V shed 8 bases and J 7 bases; nucleotides not matched to a gene: 8. The CDR3 loop spans 14 amino acids. The CDR3 sequence is CASVGAGGIGELFF. The DNA for the CDR3 is TGTGCCAGCGTGGGAGCGGGGGGTATCGGGGAGCTGTTTTTT.

The chain recombines TRBV12-3 or TRBV12-4 with TRBJ1-4, with D unresolved. This CDR3 has 14 residues. V dropped 7 bases and J dropped 0 bases, with 9 bases sitting between them. The CDR3 reads CASIKNPTNEKLFF. CDR3 nucleotide sequence: TGTGCCAGCATCAAAAACCCAACTAATGAAAAACTGTTTTTT.